Below are 22 T cell receptor beta chains sequenced from a single sample in a study of blood T cell repertoires in COVID-19. Assay used: immunoSEQ multiplex PCR; TCRdb lists only in-frame clones, some missing. The sample consists of about 190,000 clones, around 83% of them appearing once. The sequenced sample consisted of peripheral blood. The receptors were sampled from a woman between 35 and 50 years old with acute or convalescent COVID-19.

V is TRBV7-7 and J is TRBJ2-5, with 10 bases aligning to TRBD1. Germline V gene lookup returns CDR1 SSHAT and CDR2 FNYEAQ (reference sequence). V was clipped by 5 bases and J by 4 bases; unmatched bases: 16. This CDR3 has 18 residues. The CDR3 DNA sequence: TGTGCCAGCAGCCCCTCACCCTCCCGACAGGGGGCTAGAGAGACCCAGTACTTC. Translating it yields CASSPSPSRQGARETQYF.

The chain employs TRBV3-1 (or the pseudogene TRBV3-2) and TRBJ2-7, with 14 bases that match TRBD2. There are 15 residues in the CDR3. Germline CDR1 is LGHDT and CDR2 is YNNKEL (reference sequence). V shed 1 base, J shed 6 bases, and the junction held 2 bases outside the gene matches. The CDR3 region has the DNA TGTGCCAGCAGCCAAGGACTAGCGGGAGGGAGCGAGCAGTACTTC. Residues: CASSQGLAGGSEQYF.

In DNA, the CDR3 is TGTGCCAGCAGCGCCCGGGACAGGGCATACCTGCGGGCCAAAAACATTCAGTACTTC. Its protein is CASSARDRAYLRAKNIQYF. The V and J genes are TRBV9 and TRBJ2-4, with TRBD1 matching over 9 bases. The junction had 14 bases not matched to a gene; V was cut back by 3 bases and J by 1 base. This CDR3 is 19 amino acids long. Germline assignment: CDR1 SGDLS and CDR2 YYNGEE.

The chain recombines TRBV27 with TRBJ1-6; 7 bases line up with TRBD1. The trim removed 6 bases at V and 7 bases at J, leaving 6 bases unmatched. Germline V lookup: CDR1 MNHEY, CDR2 SMNVEV (reference sequence). This CDR3 comprises 14 residues. The CDR3 protein is CASSYGTANSPLHF. The DNA for the CDR3 is TGTGCCAGCAGCTACGGGACAGCAAATTCACCCCTCCACTTT.

J is TRBJ1-1 and V is TRBV4-1, with a possible D match to TRBD1 (5 bases). This CDR3 comprises 14 residues. CDR1 is MGHRA and CDR2 is YSYEKL in the germline V gene. The ends were cut back, 3 bases at V and 1 base at J, with 9 bases in the middle. CDR3 residues: CASSQHTGNTEAFF. The CDR3 nucleotides read TGCGCCAGCAGCCAGCATACAGGGAACACTGAAGCTTTCTTT.

V usage is TRBV2 and J usage is TRBJ2-2, with TRBD2 matching over 9 bases. The CDR3 spans 16 residues. The germline CDR1 and CDR2 sequences are SNHLY and FYNNEI. The V segment lost 3 bases and the J segment 2 bases; nucleotides outside the gene matches: 4. The CDR3, as DNA: TGTGCCAGCAGTGAGTCCCTAGCGGGAAACACCGGGGAGCTGTTTTTT. Translated, it gives CASSESLAGNTGELFF.

V usage is TRBV11-2 and J usage is TRBJ1-6; a weak D match, TRBD1 (6 bases). Trimming removed 1 base from V and 12 bases from J, with 10 bases in between. The CDR3 extends over 13 amino acids. Looked up from germline, CDR1 is SGHAT and CDR2 is FQNNGV. CDR3 amino acids: CASSLGGRGPLHF. The CDR3 DNA reads as TGTGCCAGCAGCTTAGGGGGGCGAGGACCCCTCCACTTT. Based on the CDR3 plus reference TRBV11-2 and TRBJ1-6, the full variable domain is EAGVAQSPRYKIIEKRQSVAFWCNPISGHATLYWYQQILGQGPKLLIQFQNNGVVDDSQLPKDRFSAERLKGVDSTLKIQPAKLEDSAVYLCASSLGGRGPLHFGNGTRLTVT.

The V and J genes are TRBV7-2 and TRBJ1-1, with D perhaps matching TRBD1 (5 bases). CDR3 length: 15 amino acids. With 7 bases removed from V and 3 bases from J, the gap between germline ends came to 18 bases. Looked up from germline, CDR1 is SGHTA and CDR2 is FQGNSA. The CDR3 sequence is CASNLRQSRDTEAFF. CDR3 DNA sequence: TGTGCCAGCAACCTTAGACAAAGCAGGGACACTGAAGCTTTCTTT.

The chain combines TRBV5-1 with TRBJ1-3; D is unclear. Trimming cost V 5 bases and J 0 bases, with 12 bases left between them. Germline-derived CDR1 and CDR2 are SGHRS and YFSETQ. The CDR3 is 15 residues long. CDR3 in amino acids: CASSPNAGSGNTIYF. In nucleotides, the CDR3 is TGCGCCAGCAGTCCGAACGCGGGCTCTGGAAACACCATATATTTT.

The J gene is TRBJ1-1, the V gene TRBV5-6; 9 bases map to TRBD1. J gave up 4 bases and V 2 bases, and 3 bases lay outside the gene matches. The CDR3 is 14 amino acids. CDR1 SGHDT and CDR2 YYEEEE come from the germline V gene. CDR3 in DNA: TGTGCCAGCAGCTTAACAGGGGGCGGCACTGAAGCTTTCTTT. Translation: CASSLTGGGTEAFF.

The gene calls are TRBV5-1 and TRBJ2-2; D ambiguous. The CDR3 extends over 12 amino acids. V lost 4 bases, J lost 7 bases, and 8 bases lay in between. Per germline, CDR1 SGHRS and CDR2 YFSETQ. The CDR3 nucleotides read TGCGCCAGCAGCCCCGAGAGCGGGGAGCTGTTTTTT. Amino acids: CASSPESGELFF.

The chain carries TRBV19 and TRBJ2-7; unclear D gene. The length of the CDR3 is 13 residues. Germline CDR1 LNHDA, CDR2 SQIVND (reference sequence). V lost 7 bases to trimming and J lost 0 bases, with 10 bases between them. The CDR3 loop reads CASMEQYSYEQYF. The CDR3, as DNA: TGTGCCAGTATGGAACAGTACTCCTACGAGCAGTACTTC.

The V call is TRBV4-1, the J call TRBJ1-2; the D is unclear. V was trimmed by 2 bases and J by 0 bases, leaving 13 bases between them. The CDR3 sequence is 16 residues long. Germline CDR1 reads MGHRA; CDR2 reads YSYEKL. The CDR3 bases are TGCGCCAGCAGCCAACCCTGGGGAGACGCTAACTATGGCTACACCTTC. The encoded protein is CASSQPWGDANYGYTF.

J is TRBJ2-2 and V is TRBV6-5, with D tentatively TRBD2 (6 bases). This CDR3 has 13 amino acids. The germline V and J ends were trimmed by 10 bases and 4 bases, with 13 bases remaining between them. Per the germline V gene, CDR1 is MNHEY and CDR2 is SVGAGI. The CDR3 is CATLLATTGELFF. In DNA, the CDR3 is TGTGCCACCCTACTAGCTACCACCGGGGAGCTGTTTTTT.

The chain combines TRBV18 with TRBJ1-4; TRBD1 is a possible D gene (6 bases). Germline lookup yields CDR1 KGHSH and CDR2 LQKENI. This CDR3 spans 16 amino acids. The ends were cut back, 5 bases at V and 4 bases at J, with 17 bases in the middle. The CDR3 DNA follows: TGTGCCAGCTCAACCTACGCAGGGGAAGTTAATGAAAAACTGTTTTTT. This gives the protein CASSTYAGEVNEKLFF.

The CDR3 spells CASSEGQGFRQPQHF. The CDR3 nucleotides are TGTGCCAGCAGTGAGGGACAGGGGTTTAGGCAGCCCCAGCATTTT. This chain connects TRBV28 to TRBJ1-5; TRBD1 matches at 10 bases. CDR3 length: 15 residues. Unmatched junction bases numbered 8, after V lost 5 bases and J lost 7 bases. Per germline, CDR1 MDHEN and CDR2 SYDVKM.

The V call is TRBV6-5, the J call TRBJ1-2; D is uncertain. Deletions cut 6 bases from V and 4 bases from J, with 12 bases between. This CDR3 has 13 residues. Germline CDR1 reads MNHEY; CDR2 reads SVGAGI. The CDR3 sequence: CASSLPGSYGYTF. The CDR3 nucleotides are TGTGCCAGCAGCCTCCCCGGGTCCTATGGCTACACCTTC.

V and J are TRBV11-3 and TRBJ2-1; D unclear. V gave up 1 base and J gave up 0 bases, with 16 bases separating them. The CDR3 totals 18 residues. Germline V lookup: CDR1 SGHNT, CDR2 YENEEA. The CDR3 here is CASSLVLSSPGSYNEQFF. The CDR3 nucleotides are TGTGCCAGCAGCTTAGTCTTATCTTCTCCCGGCTCCTACAATGAGCAGTTCTTC.

The rearrangement links TRBV4-1 to TRBJ2-7; 7 bases are a match to TRBD1. With V trimmed by 0 bases and J by 0 bases, 5 bases remained unmatched. The germline V gene has CDR1 MGHRA and CDR2 YSYEKL. The length of the CDR3 is 16 residues. The CDR3 here is CASSQDEGQSSYEQYF. CDR3 coding DNA: TGCGCCAGCAGCCAAGATGAGGGACAGTCCTCCTACGAGCAGTACTTC.

The V call is TRBV7-9, the J call TRBJ2-2, with no clear D. The germline CDR1 and CDR2 sequences are SEHNR and FQNEAQ (reference sequence). The ends were cut back, 6 bases at V and 4 bases at J, with 9 bases in the middle. The CDR3 runs to 13 residues. In nucleotides, the CDR3 is TGTGCCAGCAGGCAAGCAGGCACCGGGGAGCTGTTTTTT. Its translation: CASRQAGTGELFF.

The chain is built from TRBV10-1 and TRBJ2-2, with a weak D call TRBD1 (5 bases). The CDR3 spans 15 residues. CDR1 and CDR2 (germline): WNHNN, SYGVQD (reference sequence). The V and J ends lost 1 base and 5 bases respectively, with 11 bases between them. The DNA of the CDR3 is TGCGCCAGCAGTGAGTGGCAGGGCGGAACCGGGGAGCTGTTTTTT. Translated, it gives CASSEWQGGTGELFF.

V usage is TRBV4-2 and J usage is TRBJ1-2, with D unclear. V was trimmed by 1 base and J by 6 bases, leaving 12 bases between them. CDR3 size: 14 residues. Germline V lookup: CDR1 LGHNA, CDR2 YNFKEQ. The CDR3 region has the DNA TGTGCCAGCAGCCAAGTAGTGGGGAGTGATGGCTACACCTTC. Protein product: CASSQVVGSDGYTF.